This T cell receptor (beta chain) was sequenced in a study of T-cell memory formation after mild COVID-19. Germline CDR1 and CDR2: SGDLS and YYNGEE. The CDR3 has 19 amino acids. With V trimmed by 0 bases and J by 2 bases, 14 bases remained unmatched. One entry per CDR3 protein results from TCRdb running MiXCR on the 5' RACE reads. The sample consists of 530,000 or so distinct CDR3 sequences, roughly 17% of them appearing once. Sequencing input: PBMCs or a T cell subset sorted from them (not recorded which). The TCR sequence derives from an adult woman who had mild COVID-19 (a few samples of this study predate the infection). Cell type and time point are not known. This chain connects TRBV9 to TRBJ2-1; 7 bases agree with TRBD2. Here the CDR3 reads CASSVEGPRGGSPYNEQFF. The CDR3 DNA sequence: TGTGCCAGCAGCGTAGAGGGGCCACGTGGCGGGAGCCCCTACAATGAGCAGTTCTTC.